Given below is one TCR beta chain in context. How the authors handled the data: Reference gene primer amplification yielded estimated nucleated cell counts. TCRdb's table, derived via immunoSEQ multiplex PCR, lists solely in-frame clones and lacks some. D and trimming come from the DNA, and the V and J calls and clone size come from that table. The table includes more than 150,000 clones, 60% to 80% detected once. This entry belongs to a study of blood T cell repertoires in COVID-19. Study at large: The cDNA or gDNA used as material had been derived from T cells, B-cell-depleted T cells, or PBMCs.

Germline assignment: CDR1 MGHRA and CDR2 YSYEKL. V gave up 4 bases and J gave up 2 bases, with 8 bases separating them. The CDR3 spans 14 residues. The sample was peripheral blood. The chain has TRBV4-1 and TRBJ2-2, with unresolved D. This receptor was identified in a man in his fifties or sixties with active or convalescent COVID-19. CDR3 sequence (DNA): TGCGCCAGCAGCCGGCCCAGAAACACCGGGGAGCTGTTTTTT. Protein: CASSRPRNTGELFF.